This T cell receptor beta chain comes out of a study of CD8 T cells in ankylosing spondylitis. Study findings and constraints: Reports of some motif variants in reactive arthritis synovial fluid and blood predate this one.

This clonotype was counted only a few times. The antigen is unknown. TCRdb reprocessed the 5' RACE reads with MiXCR, giving one entry per CDR3 protein. Among about 250,000 distinct CDR3 sequences, 15% to 20% were seen once, and the ten largest hold around 30%. The V gene's germline CDR1 is SGHTA and CDR2 FQGNSA. The CDR3 runs 15 residues. V lost 1 base and J lost 6, with 15 bases in between. The genes are TRBV7-2 and TRBJ1-2; possibly TRBD1 for D (6 bases). This receptor was taken from a male donor with ankylosing spondylitis or in good health (not recorded which). Input material: blood, either unsorted or a sorted T cell fraction (not recorded which). The CDR3 region is CASSLGAAGVNGYTF. The DNA for the CDR3 is TGTGCCAGCAGCTTAGGAGCGGCAGGGGTGAATGGCTACACCTTC.